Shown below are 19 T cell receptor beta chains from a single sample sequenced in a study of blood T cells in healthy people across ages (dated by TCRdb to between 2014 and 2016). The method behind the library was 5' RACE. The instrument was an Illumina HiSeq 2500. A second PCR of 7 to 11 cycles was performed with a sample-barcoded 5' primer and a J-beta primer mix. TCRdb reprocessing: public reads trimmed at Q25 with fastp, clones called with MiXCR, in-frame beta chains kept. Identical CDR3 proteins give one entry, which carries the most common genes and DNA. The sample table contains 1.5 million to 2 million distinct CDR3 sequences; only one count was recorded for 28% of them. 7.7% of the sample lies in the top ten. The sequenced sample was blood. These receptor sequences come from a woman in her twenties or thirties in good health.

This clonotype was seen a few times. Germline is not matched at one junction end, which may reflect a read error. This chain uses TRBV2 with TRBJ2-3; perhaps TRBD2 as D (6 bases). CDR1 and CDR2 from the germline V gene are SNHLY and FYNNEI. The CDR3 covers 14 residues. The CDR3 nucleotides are TGTGGCAGCATTAAACTAGCCGTCACAGATACGCAGTATTTT. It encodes CGSIKLAVTDTQYF.

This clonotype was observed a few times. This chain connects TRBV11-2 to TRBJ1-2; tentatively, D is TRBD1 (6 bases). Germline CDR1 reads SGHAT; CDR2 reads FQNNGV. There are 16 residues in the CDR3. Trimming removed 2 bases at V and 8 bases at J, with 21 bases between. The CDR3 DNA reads TGTGCCAGCAGCTTAACTAGTAACAGGGAATTGGGCGGCTACACCTTC. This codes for CASSLTSNRELGGYTF.

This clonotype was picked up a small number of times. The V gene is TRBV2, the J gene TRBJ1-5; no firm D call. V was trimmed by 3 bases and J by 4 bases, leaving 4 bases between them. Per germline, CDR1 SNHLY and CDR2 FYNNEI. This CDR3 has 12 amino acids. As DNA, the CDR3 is TGTGCCAGCAGTGACACAAATCAGCCCCAGCATTTT. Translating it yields CASSDTNQPQHF. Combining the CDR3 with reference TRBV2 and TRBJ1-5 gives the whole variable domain EPEVTQTPSHQVTQMGQEVILRCVPISNHLYFYWYRQILGQKVEFLVSFYNNEISEKSEIFDDQFSVERPDGSNFTLKIRSTKLEDSAMYFCASSDTNQPQHFGDGTRLSIL.

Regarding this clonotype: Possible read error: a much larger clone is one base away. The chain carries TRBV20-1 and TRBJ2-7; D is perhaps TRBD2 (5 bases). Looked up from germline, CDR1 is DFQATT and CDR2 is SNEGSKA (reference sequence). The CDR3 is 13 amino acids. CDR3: CSTRRPESYEQYF. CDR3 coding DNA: TGCAGTACTAGACGGCCGGAATCCTACGAGCAGTACTTC.

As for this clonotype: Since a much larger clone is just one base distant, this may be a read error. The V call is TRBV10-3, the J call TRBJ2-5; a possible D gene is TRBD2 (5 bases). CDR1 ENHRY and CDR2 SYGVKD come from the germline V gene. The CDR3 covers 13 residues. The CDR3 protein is CASSGEGAETQYF. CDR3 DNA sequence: TGTGCCAGCAGTGGAGAGGGTGCGGAGACCCAGTACTTC.

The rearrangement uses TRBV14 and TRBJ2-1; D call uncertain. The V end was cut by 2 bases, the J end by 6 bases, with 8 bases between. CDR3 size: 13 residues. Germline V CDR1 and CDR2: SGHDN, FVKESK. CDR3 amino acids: CASSQRGVNEQFF. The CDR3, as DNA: TGTGCCAGCAGCCAACGCGGCGTCAATGAGCAGTTCTTC.

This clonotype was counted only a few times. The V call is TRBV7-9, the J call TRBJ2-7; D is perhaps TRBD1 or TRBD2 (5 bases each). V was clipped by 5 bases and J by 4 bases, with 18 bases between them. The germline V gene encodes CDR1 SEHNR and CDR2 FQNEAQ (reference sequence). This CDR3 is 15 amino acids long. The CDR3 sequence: CASSEGPGARYEQYF. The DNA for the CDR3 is TGTGCCAGCAGCGAAGGGCCCGGGGCCAGGTACGAGCAGTACTTC.

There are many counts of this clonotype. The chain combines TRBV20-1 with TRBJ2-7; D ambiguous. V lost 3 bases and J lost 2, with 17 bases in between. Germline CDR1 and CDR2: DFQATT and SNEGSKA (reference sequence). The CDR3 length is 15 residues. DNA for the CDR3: TGCAGTGCTAGTTATCCGGGTCTAAATCCCTACGAGCAGTACTTC. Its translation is CSASYPGLNPYEQYF.

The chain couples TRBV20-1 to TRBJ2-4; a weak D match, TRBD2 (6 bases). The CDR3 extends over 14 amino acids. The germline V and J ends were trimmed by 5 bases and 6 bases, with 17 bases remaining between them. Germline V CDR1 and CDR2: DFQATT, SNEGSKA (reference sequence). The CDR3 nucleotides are TGCAGTGCTTCAGGGTGGAGGGTAGGAAACATTCAGTACTTC. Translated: CSASGWRVGNIQYF.

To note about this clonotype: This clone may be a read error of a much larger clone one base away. CDR3 DNA: TGTGCCAGCTCACCATACGAGACTTCCTACGTGCAGTACTTC. Its protein product is CASSPYETSYVQYF. The gene calls are TRBV18 and TRBJ2-4; D call uncertain. With 2 bases removed from V and 13 bases from J, the gap between germline ends came to 18 bases. Germline CDR1 and CDR2: KGHSH and LQKENI. The CDR3 has 14 residues.

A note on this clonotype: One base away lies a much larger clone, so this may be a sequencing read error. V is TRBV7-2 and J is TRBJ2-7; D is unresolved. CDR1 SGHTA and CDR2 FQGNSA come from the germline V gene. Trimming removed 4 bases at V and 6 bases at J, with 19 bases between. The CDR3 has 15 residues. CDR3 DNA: TGTGCCAGCAGCTCCGTAATTCTTTTAGGGCGCGAGCAGTACTTC. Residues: CASSSVILLGREQYF.

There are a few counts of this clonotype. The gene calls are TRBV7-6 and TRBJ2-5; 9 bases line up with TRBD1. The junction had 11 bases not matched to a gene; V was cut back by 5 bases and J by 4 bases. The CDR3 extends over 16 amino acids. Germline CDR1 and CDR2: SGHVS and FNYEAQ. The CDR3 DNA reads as TGTGCCAGCAGCGCCCGGCGGGGACAGGGTCGAGAGACCCAGTACTTC. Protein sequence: CASSARRGQGRETQYF.

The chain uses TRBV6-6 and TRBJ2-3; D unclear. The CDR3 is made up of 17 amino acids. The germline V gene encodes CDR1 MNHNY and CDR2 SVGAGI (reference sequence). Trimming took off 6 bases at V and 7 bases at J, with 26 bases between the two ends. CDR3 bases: TGTGCCAGCAGGTCCACGAACCGGGCCCAGAACCAACATACGCAGTATTTT. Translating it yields CASRSTNRAQNQHTQYF.

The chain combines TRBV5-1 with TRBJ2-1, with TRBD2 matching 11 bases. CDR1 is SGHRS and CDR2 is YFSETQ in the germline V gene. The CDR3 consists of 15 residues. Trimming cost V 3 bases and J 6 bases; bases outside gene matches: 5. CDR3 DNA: TGCGCCAGCAGCTCGGGACTAGCGGTACTCAATGAGCAGTTCTTC. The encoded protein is CASSSGLAVLNEQFF.

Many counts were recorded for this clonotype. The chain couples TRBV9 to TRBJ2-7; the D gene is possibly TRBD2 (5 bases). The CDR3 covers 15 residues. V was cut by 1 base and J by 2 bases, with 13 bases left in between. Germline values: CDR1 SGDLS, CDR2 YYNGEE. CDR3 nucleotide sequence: TGTGCCAGCAGCGTAAAGCGGAGGTCCCCCTACGAGCAGTACTTC. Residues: CASSVKRRSPYEQYF.

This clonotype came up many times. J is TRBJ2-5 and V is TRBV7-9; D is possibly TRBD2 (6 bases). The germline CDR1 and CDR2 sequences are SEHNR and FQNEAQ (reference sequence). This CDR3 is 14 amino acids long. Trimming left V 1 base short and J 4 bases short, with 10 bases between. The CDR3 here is CASSLVLEGETQYF. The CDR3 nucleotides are TGTGCCAGCAGCTTAGTTTTGGAGGGAGAGACCCAGTACTTC.

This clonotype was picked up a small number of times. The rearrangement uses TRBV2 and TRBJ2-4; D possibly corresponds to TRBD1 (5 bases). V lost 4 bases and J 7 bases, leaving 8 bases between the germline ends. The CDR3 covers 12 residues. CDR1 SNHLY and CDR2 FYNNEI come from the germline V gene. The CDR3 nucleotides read TGTGCCAGCAGTGTAGGGGCTAACATTCAGTACTTC. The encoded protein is CASSVGANIQYF.

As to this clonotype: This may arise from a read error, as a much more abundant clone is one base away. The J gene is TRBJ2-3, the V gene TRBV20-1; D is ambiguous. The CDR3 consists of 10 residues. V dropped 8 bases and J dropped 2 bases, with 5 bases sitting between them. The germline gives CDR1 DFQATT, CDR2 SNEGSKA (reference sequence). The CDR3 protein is CSTLTDTQYF. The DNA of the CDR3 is TGCAGTACTCTCACAGATACGCAGTATTTT.

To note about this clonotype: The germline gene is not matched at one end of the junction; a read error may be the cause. CDR3: CASSYGVTYGTNKKLFF. CDR3 DNA sequence: TGTGCCAGCAGTTATGGGGTTACGTATGGAACTAATAAAAAACTGTTTTTT. The chain couples TRBV6-2 or TRBV6-3 to TRBJ1-4; D is ambiguous. The germline gives CDR1 MNHEY, CDR2 SVGEGT. The CDR3 loop spans 17 amino acids.